Listed here are 11 T cell receptor beta chains from one sample, sequenced in a study of T cell responses to AZD1222 COVID-19 vaccine. TCRdb keeps only in-frame clones here, not all; method: immunoSEQ multiplex PCR. Of approximately 100,000 clones detected, less than 95% appear once; the ten largest clones hold roughly 5.9%. Specimen: peripheral blood, collected 28 days after the second AZD1222 dose. These receptor sequences come from an adult who received the AZD1222 COVID-19 vaccine.

This clone is a singleton in its sample. The V call is TRBV10-3, the J call TRBJ1-6, with unresolved D. From germline, CDR1 is ENHRY and CDR2 SYGVKD. The CDR3 is made up of 12 amino acids. Trimming stripped 4 bases from V and 10 bases from J, with 8 bases between. This chain's CDR3 is CAISGVESPLHF. The CDR3 DNA follows: TGTGCCATCAGTGGGGTGGAATCACCCCTCCACTTT.

V and J are TRBV7-3 and TRBJ2-3; perhaps TRBD2 as D (7 bases). From germline, CDR1 is SGHTA and CDR2 FQGTGA. Trimming took off 5 bases at V and 0 bases at J, with 12 bases between the two ends. This CDR3 is 15 amino acids long. CDR3 DNA sequence: TGTGCCAGCAGCCAAGGGGGGGCCAGCACAGATACGCAGTATTTT. Translation: CASSQGGASTDTQYF.

This rearrangement joins TRBV3-1 (or the pseudogene TRBV3-2) to TRBJ1-5, with no clear D. The germline gives CDR1 LGHDT, CDR2 YNNKEL (reference sequence). The length of the CDR3 is 13 residues. The ends were cut back, 1 base at V and 3 bases at J, with 4 bases in the middle. Here the CDR3 reads CASSQGINQPQHF. As DNA, the CDR3 is TGTGCCAGCAGCCAAGGTATCAATCAGCCCCAGCATTTT.

The rearrangement joins TRBV7-2 to TRBJ1-1; D unclear. V was cut by 9 bases and J by 1 base, with 12 bases left in between. CDR1 and CDR2 (germline): SGHTA, FQGNSA. CDR3 length equals 13 residues. The CDR3 here is CASERERNTEAFF. DNA for the CDR3: TGTGCCAGTGAGAGGGAACGGAACACTGAAGCTTTCTTT.

The chain links TRBV7-8 to TRBJ2-2, with 8 bases fitting TRBD2. After removal of 5 bases from V and 7 bases from J, the junction contained 6 bases not matched to a gene. Germline-derived CDR1 and CDR2 are SGHVS and FQNEAQ. This CDR3 comprises 14 residues. CDR3 DNA: TGTGCCAGCAGCCTAATAGCGGGGTTCGGGGAGCTGTTTTTT. Amino acid sequence: CASSLIAGFGELFF.

This chain links TRBV3-1 (or the pseudogene TRBV3-2) with TRBJ1-2, with a tentative D call TRBD1 (6 bases). CDR1 LGHDT and CDR2 YNNKEL come from the germline V gene (reference sequence). The CDR3 length is 14 residues. Trimming cost V 6 bases and J 4 bases, with 15 bases left between them. CDR3 amino acids: CASSRGAEGYGYTF. For the CDR3, the DNA is TGTGCCAGCAGTCGGGGGGCAGAGGGCTATGGCTACACCTTC.

This sequence joins TRBV6-5 and TRBJ2-3; D is unclear. V was pared by 6 bases and J by 0 bases, with 7 bases between. There are 13 residues in the CDR3. In germline, CDR1 is MNHEY, CDR2 SVGAGI. CDR3 residues: CASRTWSTDTQYF. In nucleotides, the CDR3 is TGTGCCAGCAGGACTTGGAGCACAGATACGCAGTATTTT.

The chain links TRBV5-5 to TRBJ1-1; D is undetermined. Germline assignment: CDR1 SGHKS and CDR2 YYEKEE (reference sequence). This CDR3 is built from 13 residues. V lost 2 bases to trimming and J lost 2 bases, with 7 bases between them. Here the CDR3 DNA reads TGTGCCAGCAGCTTAAAGCTCAACACTGAAGCTTTCTTT. It codes for CASSLKLNTEAFF.

The gene calls are TRBV19 and TRBJ2-1, with D possibly being TRBD2 (6 bases). Germline lookup yields CDR1 LNHDA and CDR2 SQIVND (reference sequence). The CDR3 has 15 residues. Trimming took 2 bases from V and 7 from J, leaving 15 bases between them. The CDR3 sequence is CASSILAGNRNEQFF. The CDR3 nucleotides read TGTGCCAGTAGTATATTGGCGGGGAATAGGAATGAGCAGTTCTTC. Full variable domain (remainder filled in from reference TRBV19 and TRBJ2-1): DGGITQSPKYLFRKEGQNVTLSCEQNLNHDAMYWYRQDPGQGLRLIYYSQIVNDFQKGDIAEGYSVSREKKESFPLTVTSAQKNPTAFYLCASSILAGNRNEQFFGPGTRLTVL.

This chain links TRBV21-1 with TRBJ1-1. TRBV21-1 is deemed a pseudogene. CDR3 length: 12 residues. CDR3 sequence reads: CASSKGDRGAFF. The CDR3 DNA reads as TGTGCCAGCAGCAAAGGAGATCGGGGGGCTTTCTTT.

V is TRBV12-3 or TRBV12-4 and J is TRBJ2-5; 8 bases agree with TRBD1. This CDR3 spans 13 amino acids. J lost 6 bases, V lost 5 bases, and 5 bases had no gene match. The CDR3 here is CASSNTGGKTQYF. Here the CDR3 DNA reads TGTGCCAGCAGTAACACAGGGGGGAAGACCCAGTACTTC.